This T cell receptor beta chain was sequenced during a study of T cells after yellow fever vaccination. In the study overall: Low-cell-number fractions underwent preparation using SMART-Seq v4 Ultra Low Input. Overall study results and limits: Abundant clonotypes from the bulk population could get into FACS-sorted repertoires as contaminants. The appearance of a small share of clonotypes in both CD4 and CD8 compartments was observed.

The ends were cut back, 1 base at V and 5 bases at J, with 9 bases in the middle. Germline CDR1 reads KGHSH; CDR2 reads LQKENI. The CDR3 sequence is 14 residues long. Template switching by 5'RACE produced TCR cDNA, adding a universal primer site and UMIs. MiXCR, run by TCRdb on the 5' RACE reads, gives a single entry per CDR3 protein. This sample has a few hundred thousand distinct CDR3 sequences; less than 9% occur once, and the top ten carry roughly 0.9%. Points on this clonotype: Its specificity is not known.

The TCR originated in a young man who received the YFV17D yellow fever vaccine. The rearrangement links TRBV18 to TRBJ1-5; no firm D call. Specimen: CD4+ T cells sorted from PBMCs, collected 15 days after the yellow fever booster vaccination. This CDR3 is CASSPQGEDQPQHF. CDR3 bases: TGTGCCAGCTCACCACAGGGTGAAGATCAGCCCCAGCATTTT.